Reported below is one T cell receptor (beta chain). This entry comes from a study of blood T cell repertoires in COVID-19. Study-wide context: Material from acute and convalescent COVID-19 was sourced from the United States, Italy and Spain. PBMCs, B-cell-depleted T cells, or T cells provided the cDNA or gDNA that made up the material.

CDR3 length: 13 residues. V was cut by 1 base and J by 11 bases, with 15 bases left in between. Germline CDR1 reads SGHRS; CDR2 reads YFSETQ. Original processing notes: Reference gene primers were amplified, and this amplification served to estimate nucleated cell counts. TCRdb keeps only in-frame clones here, not all; method: immunoSEQ multiplex PCR. V and J calls and clone size are as listed in that table; D and trimming were resolved from the DNA. This table has 72,000 or so clones, around 92% appearing once. Input material: peripheral blood. This receptor was identified in a man aged 60 to 75 with acute or convalescent COVID-19. The V and J genes are TRBV5-1 and TRBJ1-1; D remains unclear. The CDR3 DNA sequence: TGCGCCAGCAGCTTGCGGGCAGGAGGACTGGCTTTCTTT. Protein sequence: CASSLRAGGLAFF.